This T cell receptor beta chain was sequenced for a study of blood T cell repertoires in COVID-19. The CDR3 is 17 amino acids. Trimming cost V 1 base and J 0 bases; bases outside gene matches: 3. Looked up from germline, CDR1 is SGHTA and CDR2 is FQGNSA. Original methodology: Estimates of nucleated cell counts were drawn from the amplification of reference gene primers. Profiled with immunoSEQ multiplex PCR; TCRdb holds only in-frame clones, not every one. The DNA was the basis for D and trimming; V, J and clone size are from that table. Altogether 200,000 to 300,000 clones are present, approximately 83% being singletons, with the ten largest covering about 3.9%.

The chain has TRBV7-2 and TRBJ2-6; 7 nucleotides match TRBD1. Sequencing used PBMCs or T cells enriched from blood (not recorded which). The origin of this receptor is a woman aged 40 to 50 who had been exposed to COVID-19. In nucleotides, the CDR3 is TGTGCCAGCAGCTTAGTTTCAGGGGGCTCTGGGGCCAACGTCCTGACTTTC. Translated: CASSLVSGGSGANVLTF.